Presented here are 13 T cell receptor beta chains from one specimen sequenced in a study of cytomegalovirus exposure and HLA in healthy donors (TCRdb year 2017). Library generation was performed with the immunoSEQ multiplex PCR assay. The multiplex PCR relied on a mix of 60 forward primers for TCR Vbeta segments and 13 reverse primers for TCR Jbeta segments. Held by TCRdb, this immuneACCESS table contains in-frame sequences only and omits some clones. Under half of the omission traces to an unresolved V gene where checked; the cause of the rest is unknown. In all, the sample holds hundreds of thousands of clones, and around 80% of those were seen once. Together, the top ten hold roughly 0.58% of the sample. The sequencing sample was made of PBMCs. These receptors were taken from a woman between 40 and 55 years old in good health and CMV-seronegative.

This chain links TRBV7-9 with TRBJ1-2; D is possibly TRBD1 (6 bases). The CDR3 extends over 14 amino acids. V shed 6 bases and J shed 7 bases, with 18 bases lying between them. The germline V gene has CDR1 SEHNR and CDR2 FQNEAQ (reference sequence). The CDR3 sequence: CASSPLRGASGYTF. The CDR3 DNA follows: TGTGCCAGCAGTCCCCTCCGGGGGGCAAGTGGCTACACCTTC.

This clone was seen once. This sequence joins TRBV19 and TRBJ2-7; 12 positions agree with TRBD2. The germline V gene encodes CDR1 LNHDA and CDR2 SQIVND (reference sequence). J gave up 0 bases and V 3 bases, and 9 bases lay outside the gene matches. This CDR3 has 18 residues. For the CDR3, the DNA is TGTGCCAGTAGTATCAGCGAACTAGCGGGGGGAAGCTCCTACGAGCAGTACTTC. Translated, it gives CASSISELAGGSSYEQYF.

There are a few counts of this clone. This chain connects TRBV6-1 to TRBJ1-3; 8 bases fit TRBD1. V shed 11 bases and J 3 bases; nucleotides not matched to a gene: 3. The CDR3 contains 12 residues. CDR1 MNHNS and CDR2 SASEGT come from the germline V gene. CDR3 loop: CAAGQGGNTIYF. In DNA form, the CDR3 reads TGTGCCGCCGGACAGGGTGGAAACACCATATATTTT.

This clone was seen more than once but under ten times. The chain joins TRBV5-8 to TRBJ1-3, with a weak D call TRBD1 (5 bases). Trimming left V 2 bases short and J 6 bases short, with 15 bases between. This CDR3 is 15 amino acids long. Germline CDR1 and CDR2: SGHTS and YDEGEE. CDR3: CASSLRPTVVNTIYF. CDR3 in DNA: TGTGCCAGCAGCTTACGTCCGACAGTAGTAAACACCATATATTTT.

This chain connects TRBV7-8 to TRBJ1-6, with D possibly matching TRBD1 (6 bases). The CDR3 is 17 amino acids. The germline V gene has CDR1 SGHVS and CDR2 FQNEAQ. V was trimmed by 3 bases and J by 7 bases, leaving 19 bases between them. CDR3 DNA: TGTGCCAGCAGCTTCGCATTCCCCACAGGGCACAATTCACCCCTCCACTTT. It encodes CASSFAFPTGHNSPLHF.

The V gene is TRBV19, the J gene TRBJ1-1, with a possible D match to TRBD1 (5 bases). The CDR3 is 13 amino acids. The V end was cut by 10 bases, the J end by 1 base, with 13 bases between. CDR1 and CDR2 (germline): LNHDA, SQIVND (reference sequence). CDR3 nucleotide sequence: TGTGCCACCTGGGCGGGGGGGAACACTGAAGCTTTCTTT. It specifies CATWAGGNTEAFF.

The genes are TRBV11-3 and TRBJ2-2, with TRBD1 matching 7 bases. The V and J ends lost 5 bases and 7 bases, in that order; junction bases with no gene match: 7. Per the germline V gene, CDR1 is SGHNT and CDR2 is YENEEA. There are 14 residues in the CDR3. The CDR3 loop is CASSRPGTDGELFF. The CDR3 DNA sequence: TGTGCCAGCAGCCGTCCGGGGACAGACGGGGAGCTGTTTTTT.

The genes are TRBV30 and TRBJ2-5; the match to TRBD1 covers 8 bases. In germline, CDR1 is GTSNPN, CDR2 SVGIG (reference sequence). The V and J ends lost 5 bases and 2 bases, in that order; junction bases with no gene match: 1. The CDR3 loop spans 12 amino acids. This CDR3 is CAWDRGQETQYF. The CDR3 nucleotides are TGTGCCTGGGACAGGGGACAAGAGACCCAGTACTTC.

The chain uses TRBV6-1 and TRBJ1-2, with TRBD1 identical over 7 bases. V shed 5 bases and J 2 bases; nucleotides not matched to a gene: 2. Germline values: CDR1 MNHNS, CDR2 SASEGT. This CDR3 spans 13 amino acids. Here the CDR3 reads CASSSGGNYGYTF. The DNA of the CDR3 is TGTGCCAGCAGTTCAGGGGGGAACTATGGCTACACCTTC.

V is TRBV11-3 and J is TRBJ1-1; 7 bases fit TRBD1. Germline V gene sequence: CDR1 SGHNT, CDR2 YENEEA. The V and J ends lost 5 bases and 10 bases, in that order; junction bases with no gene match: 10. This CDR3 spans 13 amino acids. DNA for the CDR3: TGTGCCAGCAGCCCCCGGGACAGCCTGGGAGCTTTCTTT. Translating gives CASSPRDSLGAFF.

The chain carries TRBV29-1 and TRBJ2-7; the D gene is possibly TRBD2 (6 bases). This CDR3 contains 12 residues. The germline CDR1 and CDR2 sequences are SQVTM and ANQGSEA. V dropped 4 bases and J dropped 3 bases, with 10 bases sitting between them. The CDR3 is CSVVGGIYEQYF. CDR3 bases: TGCAGCGTTGTTGGGGGGATCTACGAGCAGTACTTC.

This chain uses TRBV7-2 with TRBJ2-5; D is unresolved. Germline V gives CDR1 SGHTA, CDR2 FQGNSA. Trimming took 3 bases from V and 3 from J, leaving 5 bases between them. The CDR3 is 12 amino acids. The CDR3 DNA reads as TGTGCCAGCAGCTTCACAAAAGAGACCCAGTACTTC. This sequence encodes CASSFTKETQYF.

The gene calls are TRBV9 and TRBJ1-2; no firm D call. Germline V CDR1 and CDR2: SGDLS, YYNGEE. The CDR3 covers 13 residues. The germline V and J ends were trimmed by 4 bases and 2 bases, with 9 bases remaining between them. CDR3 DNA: TGTGCCAGCAGCCCCCACAACAACTATGGCTACACCTTC. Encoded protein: CASSPHNNYGYTF.